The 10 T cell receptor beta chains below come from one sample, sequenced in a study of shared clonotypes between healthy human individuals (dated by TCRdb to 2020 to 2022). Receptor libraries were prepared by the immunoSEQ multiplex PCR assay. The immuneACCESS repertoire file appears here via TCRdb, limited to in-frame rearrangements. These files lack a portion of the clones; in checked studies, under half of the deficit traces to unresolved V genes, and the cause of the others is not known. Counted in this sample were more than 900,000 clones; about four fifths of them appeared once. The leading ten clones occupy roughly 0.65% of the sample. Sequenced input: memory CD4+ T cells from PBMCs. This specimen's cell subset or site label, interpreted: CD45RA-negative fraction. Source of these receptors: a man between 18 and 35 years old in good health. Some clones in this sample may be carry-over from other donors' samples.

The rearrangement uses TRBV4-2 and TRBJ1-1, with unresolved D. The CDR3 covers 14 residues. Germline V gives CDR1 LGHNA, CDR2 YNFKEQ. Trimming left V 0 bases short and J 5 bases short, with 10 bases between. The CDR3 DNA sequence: TGTGCCAGCAGCCAAGATGGCGGCGCAACTGAAGCTTTCTTT. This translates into CASSQDGGATEAFF.

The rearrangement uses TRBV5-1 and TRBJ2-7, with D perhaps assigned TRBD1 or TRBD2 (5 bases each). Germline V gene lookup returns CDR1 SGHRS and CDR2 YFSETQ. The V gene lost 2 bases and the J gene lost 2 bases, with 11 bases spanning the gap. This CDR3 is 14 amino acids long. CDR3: CASSLQGETYEQYF. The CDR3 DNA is TGCGCCAGCAGCTTACAAGGGGAGACCTACGAGCAGTACTTC.

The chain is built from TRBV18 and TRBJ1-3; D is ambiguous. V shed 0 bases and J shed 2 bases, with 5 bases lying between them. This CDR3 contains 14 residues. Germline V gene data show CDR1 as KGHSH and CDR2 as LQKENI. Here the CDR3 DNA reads TGTGCCAGCTCACCACCGGCGGCTGGAAACACCATATATTTT. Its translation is CASSPPAAGNTIYF. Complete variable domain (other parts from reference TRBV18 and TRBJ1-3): NAGVMQNPRHLVRRRGQEARLRCSPMKGHSHVYWYRQLPEEGLKFMVYLQKENIIDESGMPKERFSAEFPKEGPSILRIQQVVRGDSAAYFCASSPPAAGNTIYFGEGSWLTVV.

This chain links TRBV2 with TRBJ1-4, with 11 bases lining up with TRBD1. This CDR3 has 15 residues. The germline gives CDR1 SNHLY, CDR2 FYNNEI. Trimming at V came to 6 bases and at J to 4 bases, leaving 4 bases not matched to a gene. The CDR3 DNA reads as TGTGCCAGCAGAGGACAGGGGGCTAGTAATGAAAAACTGTTTTTT. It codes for CASRGQGASNEKLFF.

The CDR3 DNA sequence: TGTGCCAGCAGTGTTGCAGGGAGCGCTGAAGCTTTCTTT. Encoded protein: CASSVAGSAEAFF. This chain links TRBV6-1 with TRBJ1-1, with D perhaps TRBD1 (5 bases). V was clipped by 4 bases and J by 6 bases, with 12 bases between them. The germline V gene has CDR1 MNHNS and CDR2 SASEGT. The CDR3 covers 13 residues.

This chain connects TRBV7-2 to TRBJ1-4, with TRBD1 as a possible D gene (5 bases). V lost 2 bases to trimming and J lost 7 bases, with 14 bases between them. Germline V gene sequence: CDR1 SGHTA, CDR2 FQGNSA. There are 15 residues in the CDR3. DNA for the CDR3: TGTGCCAGCAGCTTAATGGGGGACTCGGGTGAAAAACTGTTTTTT. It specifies CASSLMGDSGEKLFF.

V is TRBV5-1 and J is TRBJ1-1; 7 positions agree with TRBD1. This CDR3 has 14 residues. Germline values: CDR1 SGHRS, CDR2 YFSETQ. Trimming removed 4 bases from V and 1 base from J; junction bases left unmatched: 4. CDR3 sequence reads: CASSAGQTNTEAFF. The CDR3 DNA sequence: TGCGCCAGCAGCGCGGGACAGACGAACACTGAAGCTTTCTTT.

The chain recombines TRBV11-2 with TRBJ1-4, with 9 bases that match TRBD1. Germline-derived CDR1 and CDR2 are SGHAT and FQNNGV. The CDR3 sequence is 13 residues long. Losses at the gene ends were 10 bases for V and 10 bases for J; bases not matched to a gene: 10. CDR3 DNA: TGTGCCATCACACAGGGGGCCAAAGGAAAACTGTTTTTT. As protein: CAITQGAKGKLFF.

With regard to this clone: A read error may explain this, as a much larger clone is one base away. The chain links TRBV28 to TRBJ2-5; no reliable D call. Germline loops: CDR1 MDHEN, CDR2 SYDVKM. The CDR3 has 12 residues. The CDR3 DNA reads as TGTGCCAGCAGTCGCCCAGGCGAGACCCGGTACTTC. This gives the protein CASSRPGETRYF.

CDR3 in amino acids: CASTSSSGRFYEQYF. The CDR3 bases are TGTGCCAGCACGTCGTCTAGCGGGAGGTTCTACGAGCAGTACTTC. This rearrangement joins TRBV25-1 to TRBJ2-7; 11 bases map to TRBD2. The CDR3 is 15 residues long. Per the germline V gene, CDR1 is MGHDK and CDR2 is SYGVNS. The ends lost 7 bases at V and 3 bases at J; junction bases unmatched: 8.